This TCR beta chain was identified during a study of CXCR3-negative and CXCR3-positive naive CD8 T cells (dated by TCRdb to the late 2010s). Study-wide context: In total, around 140 million TRB reads were obtained, corresponding to roughly 1.5 +/- 0.3 million reads per library. Diversity and physicochemical repertoire analyses covered approximately 10 donors pooled from two independent experiments. Naive subsets from a handful of donors and memory cells from 3 donors were included in the TRBV-TRBJ cluster analysis.

TCRdb shows the sequencer as NextSeq 550. The Human TCR Profiling Kit (MiLaboratory) was used to prepare UMI-labeled 5' RACE TRB cDNA libraries. The full amount of extracted RNA was used for cDNA synthesis, and the full amount of resulting cDNA was used for PCR amplification. The libraries were made side by side, with each library going through the same number of PCR cycles. In the authors' own workflow: With a requirement of at least two reads per UMI, MIGEC and MiXCR extracted about 50,000 +/- 10,000 unique UMI-labeled TRB cDNA molecules per library. Each library averaged around 42,000 +/- 9,900 functional in-frame TRB CDR3 nucleotide clonotypes without stop codons. Diversity metrics, including normalized Shannon-Wiener and Chao1, were computed in VDJtools after downsampling to 5000 UMI-labeled TRB molecules per sample. VDJtools computed clonotype-size-weighted physicochemical properties of the central five CDR3 residues: interaction energy, strength, volume and Kidera factor 4. Reads reprocessed by TCRdb are summarized as one entry per CDR3 protein sequence, and DNA is absent. These V and J calls derive from TCRdb rather than the authors' analysis. The table for this sample records about 38,000 distinct CDR3 sequences. More than 14% of the sample is taken by the ten largest.

Worth noting for this clonotype: This receptor's antigen is unknown.

CDR1 MNHNS and CDR2 SASEGT are derived from the germline V gene. CDR3 length: 20 amino acids, cysteine to phenylalanine. The protein alone is recorded here. The paper as a whole reports these results and caveats: Within the same donor, TRBV-TRBJ usage looked similar between naive CXCR3-negative and CXCR3-positive cells, but memory cells had distinct patterns. Because surface CD5, which is linked to self-reactivity in mice, was comparable between the naive subsets, TCR interaction strength was also inferred from the physicochemical properties of TRB CDR3s. Both naive subsets had comparably high repertoire diversity, while memory CD8+ T cells had much lower repertoire diversity. Because CXCR3 expression was partially decreased after cryopreservation, freshly isolated PBMCs were used for most assays.

Each CD8+ T cell subset was flow-sorted in triplicate, and some 310,000 cells per subset were placed directly into RLT lysis buffer. Using standard density gradient centrifugation, peripheral blood mononuclear cells were isolated from buffy coats. Total RNA was extracted from sorted cells with an RNeasy Mini Kit. Input material: memory CD8+ T cells from blood. The cell subset or site label on this specimen signifies: conventional CD8+ memory T cells (TMEM), sorted as controls. The sequence derives from a human donor in good health. Some clones in this sample may be carry-over from other donors' samples. Rearrangement joined TRBV6-1 to TRBJ2-1; TCRdb's D call of TRBD2 is untestable without DNA. The CDR3: CASRGLAGPLDQSGPNEQFF.